The sequence of this T cell receptor beta chain was determined in a study of blood T cell repertoires in COVID-19. The wider study: PBMCs, B-cell-depleted T cells, or T cells were the source of the cDNA or gDNA that made up the material.

The data were produced by immunoSEQ multiplex PCR, yet TCRdb's version contains in-frame clones alone and is incomplete. This sample carries about 160,000 clones, 90% of them seen once, and the ten largest clones take 0.5% to 0.55%. V dropped 4 bases and J dropped 8 bases, with 9 bases sitting between them. Per the germline V gene, CDR1 is MNHNY and CDR2 is SVGAGI (reference sequence). The CDR3 length is 12 residues. The V and J genes are TRBV6-6 and TRBJ2-1, with a possible D match to TRBD2 (5 bases). The sequence was obtained from a man aged 45-60 years with acute or convalescent COVID-19. Sample: peripheral blood. Here the CDR3 reads CASSSRGYEQFF. The CDR3 DNA reads as TGTGCCAGCAGTTCCCGGGGTTATGAGCAGTTCTTC.